The subject of this entry is one T cell receptor beta chain. The entry originates in a study of PD-L1 blockade in urothelial cancer. The repertoire was sequenced with immunoSEQ multiplex PCR; TCRdb's copy has only in-frame clones and lacks some. The table records tens of thousands of clones, 70% to 90% of them present only once. CDR3 size: 14 residues. J gave up 2 bases and V 6 bases, and 4 bases lay outside the gene matches. Germline V gene lookup returns CDR1 MNHNS and CDR2 SASEGT. This sequence originates from a man in his fifties or sixties with urothelial cancer. This sequence joins TRBV6-1 and TRBJ1-3, with 7 bases that match TRBD1. Sequenced here: PBMCs, sampled around atezolizumab (anti-PD-L1) treatment. The CDR3 DNA is TGTGCCAGCAGAGGGGACAGAGCTGGAAACACCATATATTTT. Its protein product is CASRGDRAGNTIYF.